The 24 T cell receptor beta chains below all came from one sample that was sequenced in a study of cytomegalovirus exposure and HLA in healthy donors. The data were produced by immunoSEQ multiplex PCR, yet TCRdb's version contains in-frame clones alone and is incomplete. The repertoire consists of approximately 120,000 clones, with roughly 90% occurring once and the leading ten covering 2% to 2.5%. Sequenced: PBMCs. The source is a woman aged 18-29 years in good health and CMV-seronegative.

This chain uses TRBV30 with TRBJ2-1; 7 bases line up with TRBD2. The CDR3 consists of 13 residues. Germline V gives CDR1 GTSNPN, CDR2 SVGIG (reference sequence). The junction had 3 bases not matched to a gene; V was cut back by 0 bases and J by 7 bases. CDR3 protein: CAWSVAGWNEQFF. The CDR3 bases are TGTGCCTGGAGTGTAGCGGGGTGGAATGAGCAGTTCTTC. Full variable domain (rest looked up from reference TRBV30 and TRBJ2-1): SQTIHQWPATLVQPVGSPLSLECTVEGTSNPNLYWYRQAAGRGLQLLFYSVGIGQISSEVPQNLSASRPQDRQFILSSKKLLLSDSGFYLCAWSVAGWNEQFFGPGTRLTVL.

This chain joins TRBV7-8 and TRBJ2-7; possible D gene TRBD2, 6 bases. The CDR3 has 15 residues. With 1 base removed from V and 5 bases from J, the gap between germline ends came to 15 bases. Per the germline V gene, CDR1 is SGHVS and CDR2 is FQNEAQ. CDR3 in DNA: TGTGCCAGCAGCTTAGGAGTCGGGGGATTGAACGAGCAGTACTTC. Translated, it gives CASSLGVGGLNEQYF.

This clone has only one observation. This rearrangement joins TRBV9 to TRBJ2-1; 10 nucleotides line up with TRBD1. This CDR3 is 17 amino acids long. V lost 0 bases and J lost 4; bases outside the gene matches: 7. Germline V gene data show CDR1 as SGDLS and CDR2 as YYNGEE. The CDR3 coding sequence is TGTGCCAGCAGCGTAGCAGTCGGGACAGGGGAATACAATGAGCAGTTCTTC. Amino acid sequence: CASSVAVGTGEYNEQFF.

In DNA, the CDR3 is TGTGCCACCAAAAGCGGGAGGGCCGTTAAGACCCAGTACTTC. Its protein is CATKSGRAVKTQYF. V gene TRBV28 combines with J gene TRBJ2-5; 10 positions agree with TRBD2. Germline V lookup: CDR1 MDHEN, CDR2 SYDVKM. The CDR3 sequence is 14 residues long. The junction had 11 bases not matched to a gene; V was cut back by 10 bases and J by 6 bases.

V gene TRBV5-1 combines with J gene TRBJ2-7; TRBD1 might be the D (5 bases). Germline CDR1 and CDR2: SGHRS and YFSETQ. With 2 bases removed from V and 4 bases from J, the gap between germline ends came to 13 bases. CDR3 size: 14 residues. The CDR3 sequence: CASSFGRDLYEQYF. In DNA, the CDR3 is TGCGCCAGCAGCTTCGGCAGGGATTTATACGAGCAGTACTTC.

J is TRBJ2-5 and V is TRBV9; the D gene is possibly TRBD2 (5 bases). Trimming stripped 4 bases from V and 3 bases from J, with 13 bases between. This CDR3 comprises 14 residues. Germline V gives CDR1 SGDLS, CDR2 YYNGEE. CDR3 sequence: CASSPQLGKETQYF. CDR3 coding DNA: TGTGCCAGCAGCCCCCAACTAGGGAAAGAGACCCAGTACTTC.

This clone was counted at least ten times. V usage is TRBV7-9 and J usage is TRBJ2-7, with D maybe TRBD1 (5 bases). Trimming pared 1 base from V and 2 bases from J, leaving 12 bases between. Germline assignment: CDR1 SEHNR and CDR2 FQNEAQ (reference sequence). This CDR3 region has 15 residues. Here the CDR3 DNA reads TGTGCCAGCAGCTTAGTCTGGACACCGACCTACGAGCAGTACTTC. It encodes CASSLVWTPTYEQYF.

The rearrangement joins TRBV10-3 to TRBJ2-1; 7 bases fit TRBD2. This CDR3 has 19 amino acids. With 11 bases clipped from V and 0 bases from J, the junction kept 22 bases outside the gene matches. Germline loops: CDR1 ENHRY, CDR2 SYGVKD. DNA of the CDR3: TGTGCCTTCTCTACTAGCGAGAGCTCTCTGGGGAACTCCTACAATGAGCAGTTCTTC. This gives the protein CAFSTSESSLGNSYNEQFF.

This sequence joins TRBV5-1 and TRBJ1-2, with D perhaps matching TRBD1 (5 bases). CDR1 is SGHRS and CDR2 is YFSETQ in the germline V gene. The CDR3 totals 15 residues. Trimming shortened V by 0 bases and J by 2 bases, and 11 bases separated the two germline ends. The DNA for the CDR3 is TGCGCCAGCAGCTTGGAGCCAGGGTCCAACTATGGCTACACCTTC. It translates to CASSLEPGSNYGYTF.

This clone was detected only once. The rearrangement joins TRBV2 to TRBJ1-2; 9 nucleotides match TRBD1. This CDR3 contains 14 residues. With V trimmed by 6 bases and J by 1 base, 3 bases remained unmatched. Germline CDR1 and CDR2: SNHLY and FYNNEI. CDR3 bases: TGTGCCAGCAGGCGGGACAGGGTTAACTATGGCTACACCTTC. Its translation: CASRRDRVNYGYTF.

V gene TRBV11-3 combines with J gene TRBJ1-1; 7 nucleotides line up with TRBD1. The length of the CDR3 is 13 residues. Germline V gene data show CDR1 as SGHNT and CDR2 as YENEEA. The trim removed 10 bases at V and 0 bases at J, leaving 5 bases unmatched. The CDR3 here is CATRGQLNTEAFF. The CDR3 region has the DNA TGTGCCACCCGGGGACAGTTGAACACTGAAGCTTTCTTT.

This clone came up many times. This rearrangement joins TRBV7-9 to TRBJ1-2, with D tentatively TRBD1 (5 bases). The CDR3 loop spans 11 amino acids. Per the germline V gene, CDR1 is SEHNR and CDR2 is FQNEAQ (reference sequence). V was trimmed by 5 bases and J by 8 bases, leaving 9 bases between them. This CDR3 reads CASSPREGYTF. The CDR3 nucleotides are TGTGCCAGCAGCCCCAGGGAAGGCTACACCTTC. Using reference TRBV7-9 and TRBJ1-2 for the parts outside the CDR3, the full variable domain is DTGVSQNPRHKITKRGQNVTFRCDPISEHNRLYWYRQTLGQGPEFLTYFQNEAQLEKSRLLSDRFSAERPKGSFSTLEIQRTEQGDSAMYLCASSPREGYTFGSGTRLTVV.

The V and J genes are TRBV5-1 and TRBJ2-2, with a weak D call TRBD2 (6 bases). Trimming removed 3 bases at V and 7 bases at J, with 7 bases between. CDR1 is SGHRS, CDR2 YFSETQ, per germline. CDR3 length: 12 amino acids. The CDR3, as DNA: TGCGCCAGCAGCTGGGGGGACGGGGAGCTGTTTTTT. This codes for CASSWGDGELFF.

This clone was recorded many times. J is TRBJ2-2 and V is TRBV9; maybe TRBD1 (6 bases). CDR3 length equals 16 residues. CDR1 is SGDLS, CDR2 YYNGEE, per germline. The germline V and J ends were trimmed by 3 bases and 2 bases, with 14 bases remaining between them. DNA of the CDR3: TGTGCCAGCAGCGCCACCGGGACACCCAACACCGGGGAGCTGTTTTTT. Protein: CASSATGTPNTGELFF.

The DNA of the CDR3 is TGTGCCAGCAGTATACACGGACTCCAAGAGACCCAGTACTTC. Protein product: CASSIHGLQETQYF. V usage is TRBV28 and J usage is TRBJ2-5, with a tentative D call TRBD2 (5 bases). This CDR3 contains 14 residues. V lost 5 bases, J lost 1 base, and 11 bases lay in between. The V gene's germline CDR1 is MDHEN and CDR2 SYDVKM.

The chain carries TRBV18 and TRBJ1-2; D might be TRBD1 (5 bases). Germline V gene data show CDR1 as KGHSH and CDR2 as LQKENI. The V and J ends lost 2 bases and 12 bases respectively, with 13 bases between them. CDR3 length: 12 residues. CDR3 nucleotide sequence: TGTGCCAGCTCACCAAGCCAGGGTAACGACACCTTC. This codes for CASSPSQGNDTF.

The CDR3 loop reads CASSRGRETEAFF. CDR3 DNA sequence: TGTGCCAGCAGCAGGGGCAGGGAGACTGAAGCTTTCTTT. The chain recombines TRBV2 with TRBJ1-1, with a tentative D call TRBD1 (6 bases). The CDR3 sequence is 13 residues long. CDR1 SNHLY and CDR2 FYNNEI come from the germline V gene. The ends were cut back, 6 bases at V and 5 bases at J, with 13 bases in the middle.

The gene calls are TRBV6-5 and TRBJ2-2, with D unclear. Germline V gives CDR1 MNHEY, CDR2 SVGAGI. The CDR3 extends over 15 amino acids. With 0 bases removed from V and 0 bases from J, the gap between germline ends came to 5 bases. The CDR3 here is CASSYSKPNTGELFF. The CDR3 DNA reads as TGTGCCAGCAGTTACTCGAAGCCGAACACCGGGGAGCTGTTTTTT.

This chain connects TRBV10-3 to TRBJ2-1, with a possible D match to TRBD2 (5 bases). The germline CDR1 and CDR2 sequences are ENHRY and SYGVKD. CDR3 size: 13 residues. V was shortened by 7 bases and J by 7 bases, with 14 bases between the two germline ends. CDR3 loop: CAIKRDVGNEQFF. As DNA, the CDR3 is TGTGCCATCAAACGGGATGTCGGTAATGAGCAGTTCTTC.

The rearrangement uses TRBV19 and TRBJ2-1, with D maybe TRBD1 (6 bases). The CDR3 contains 17 residues. Germline loops: CDR1 LNHDA, CDR2 SQIVND (reference sequence). Trimming took off 3 bases at V and 4 bases at J, with 19 bases between the two ends. Here the CDR3 reads CASSIPRPGTFYNEQFF. The CDR3 DNA sequence: TGTGCCAGTAGTATCCCCCGGCCTGGGACATTTTACAATGAGCAGTTCTTC.

The chain carries TRBV28 and TRBJ1-5; 7 nucleotides agree with TRBD1. With 6 bases clipped from V and 3 bases from J, the junction kept 14 bases outside the gene matches. This CDR3 region has 17 residues. Germline lookup yields CDR1 MDHEN and CDR2 SYDVKM. CDR3 nucleotides: TGTGCCAGCAGACTCCCCAACACAGACAGGGTCAATCAGCCCCAGCATTTT. It is translated as CASRLPNTDRVNQPQHF.

The V call is TRBV28, the J call TRBJ1-1; maybe TRBD1 (5 bases). CDR1 MDHEN and CDR2 SYDVKM come from the germline V gene. V gave up 6 bases and J gave up 3 bases, with 17 bases separating them. The CDR3 sequence is 15 residues long. The CDR3 DNA reads as TGTGCCAGCAGCCGTACGCCCTGGGGGGACACTGAAGCTTTCTTT. Amino acids: CASSRTPWGDTEAFF.

The rearrangement links TRBV27 to TRBJ2-6; D is undetermined. Trimming cost V 7 bases and J 2 bases, with 9 bases left between them. The germline CDR1 and CDR2 sequences are MNHEY and SMNVEV (reference sequence). The CDR3 is 14 residues long. The CDR3 protein is CASTGSAGANVLTF. The CDR3 nucleotides are TGTGCCAGCACCGGGTCAGCTGGGGCCAACGTCCTGACTTTC.

V and J are TRBV10-3 and TRBJ1-2, with D perhaps matching TRBD1 (5 bases). The CDR3 is made up of 15 amino acids. CDR1 is ENHRY, CDR2 SYGVKD, per germline. V lost 7 bases and J 7 bases, leaving 22 bases between the germline ends. The CDR3 region is CAIKPTVSGDGGYTF. The CDR3 DNA is TGTGCCATCAAACCGACAGTATCCGGCGACGGTGGCTACACCTTC.